These 23 T cell receptor beta chains share one sample of origin, sequenced in a study of human T cells and chemical hapten exposure. The time point is: patch test 2, 6 weeks after DPC sensitization. Documented treatment: therapeutic diphenylcyclopropenone sensitization with weekly scalp DPC. TCRdb processed the RACE reads anew with MiXCR; each CDR3 protein has one entry. The table includes around 99,000 distinct CDR3 sequences, 9.2% detected once. The sequenced sample was whole blood, obtained in connection with sensitization to the hapten diphenylcyclopropenone (DPC). These receptors all stem from a woman in her thirties or forties with alopecia areata. Some clones in this sample may be carry-over from other donors' samples.

Notes on this clonotype: One base away lies a much larger clone, so this may be a sequencing read error. This chain joins TRBV7-9 and TRBJ1-2; TRBD1 might be the D (6 bases). Trimming removed 5 bases at V and 6 bases at J, with 22 bases between. The CDR3 consists of 16 residues. CDR1 and CDR2 from the germline V gene are SEHNR and FQNEAQ (reference sequence). The CDR3 protein is CASSQPGPWTAHGYTF. Written as DNA, the CDR3 is TGTGCCAGCAGCCAACCCGGCCCCTGGACAGCGCATGGCTACACCTTC. The variable domain in full, completed from reference TRBV7-9 and TRBJ1-2, reads DTGVSQNPRHKITKRGQNVTFRCDPISEHNRLYWYRQTLGQGPEFLTYFQNEAQLEKSRLLSDRFSAERPKGSFSTLEIQRTEQGDSAMYLCASSQPGPWTAHGYTFGSGTRLTVV.

This clonotype was observed at least ten times. V gene TRBV5-4 combines with J gene TRBJ2-7; 7 bases are a match to TRBD1. The V gene's germline CDR1 is SGHNT and CDR2 YYREEE (reference sequence). The V segment lost 3 bases and the J segment 4 bases; nucleotides outside the gene matches: 1. This CDR3 region has 12 residues. CDR3 nucleotide sequence: TGTGCCAGCAGCTCGGGACAGTACGAGCAGTACTTC. This codes for CASSSGQYEQYF.

This clonotype was counted at least ten times. V gene TRBV9 combines with J gene TRBJ1-2; D gene unclear. The CDR3 runs 14 residues. Trimming shortened V by 0 bases and J by 0 bases, and 6 bases separated the two germline ends. CDR1 is SGDLS, CDR2 YYNGEE, per germline. CDR3 protein: CASSVDGANYGYTF. Written as DNA, the CDR3 is TGTGCCAGCAGCGTAGATGGGGCTAACTATGGCTACACCTTC.

The table lists this clonotype with a few counts. The V and J genes are TRBV6-6 and TRBJ2-2; 9 nucleotides agree with TRBD2. The V gene end was trimmed by 5 bases and the J gene end by 6 bases; junction bases not matched to a gene: 10. The CDR3 sequence is 16 residues long. In germline, CDR1 is MNHNY, CDR2 SVGAGI (reference sequence). CDR3 sequence (DNA): TGTGCCAGCAGTGCGGGGGGGGCCCCCCGGCCCGGGGAGCTGTTTTTT. Translated, it gives CASSAGGAPRPGELFF.

The V and J genes are TRBV6-4 and TRBJ2-2; the D is unclear. CDR3 size: 14 residues. The germline gives CDR1 MRHNA, CDR2 SNTAGT. V was trimmed by 5 bases and J by 6 bases, leaving 13 bases between them. The CDR3 spells CASSTAEGSGELFF. As DNA, the CDR3 is TGTGCCAGCAGTACGGCGGAAGGGTCCGGGGAGCTGTTTTTT.

This clonotype was recorded a few times. The chain recombines TRBV7-8 with TRBJ1-2; tentative D call: TRBD1 (5 bases). Between the trimmed V and J ends, which lost 5 bases and 4 bases, there was a span of 17 bases. The V gene's germline CDR1 is SGHVS and CDR2 FQNEAQ. The CDR3 consists of 15 residues. The CDR3 is CASSREGGAIYGYTF. The CDR3, as DNA: TGTGCCAGCAGCCGGGAGGGAGGGGCGATCTATGGCTACACCTTC.

The chain uses TRBV4-3 and TRBJ1-1; TRBD1 is a possible D gene (5 bases). The V gene lost 0 bases and the J gene lost 4 bases, with 12 bases spanning the gap. CDR1 and CDR2 from the germline V gene are LGHNA and YSLEER. This CDR3 contains 15 residues. The CDR3 sequence: CASSQDGGPGTEAFF. DNA of the CDR3: TGCGCCAGCAGCCAAGATGGGGGACCCGGCACTGAAGCTTTCTTT.

This clonotype was detected ten times or more. CDR3 sequence (DNA): TGTGCCAGCAGCCCAAACGCCCAATTTGCCTACGAGCAGTACTTC. This translates into CASSPNAQFAYEQYF. The chain links TRBV7-9 to TRBJ2-7; D is unclear. CDR1 and CDR2 from the germline V gene are SEHNR and FQNEAQ (reference sequence). Trimming stripped 5 bases from V and 2 bases from J, with 16 bases between. This CDR3 is 15 amino acids long. Drawing the rest from reference TRBV7-9 and TRBJ2-7, the complete variable domain is DTGVSQNPRHKITKRGQNVTFRCDPISEHNRLYWYRQTLGQGPEFLTYFQNEAQLEKSRLLSDRFSAERPKGSFSTLEIQRTEQGDSAMYLCASSPNAQFAYEQYFGPGTRLTVT.

The J gene is TRBJ2-2, the V gene TRBV9, with 9 bases that match TRBD2. This CDR3 has 19 residues. The V gene end was trimmed by 0 bases and the J gene end by 5 bases; junction bases not matched to a gene: 14. Germline V CDR1 and CDR2: SGDLS, YYNGEE. The CDR3 loop reads CASSVAVRGGAGGTGELFF. The CDR3 DNA reads TGTGCCAGCAGCGTAGCCGTGCGGGGAGGAGCGGGGGGAACCGGGGAGCTGTTTTTT. Full variable domain (outside the CDR3, taken from reference TRBV9 and TRBJ2-2): DSGVTQTPKHLITATGQRVTLRCSPRSGDLSVYWYQQSLDQGLQFLIQYYNGEERAKGNILERFSAQQFPDLHSELNLSSLELGDSALYFCASSVAVRGGAGGTGELFFGEGSRLTVL.

This clonotype was counted a few times. This chain links TRBV3-2 with TRBJ1-1. TRBV3-2 is annotated as a pseudogene. This CDR3 comprises 13 residues. The CDR3 protein is CASSLNGPTEAFF. The CDR3, as DNA: TGTGCCAGCAGCCTAAACGGCCCCACTGAAGCTTTCTTT.

In this sample, this clonotype turned up many times. This sequence joins TRBV11-3 and TRBJ2-4; 8 bases match TRBD2. J lost 9 bases, V lost 5 bases, and 3 bases had no gene match. In germline, CDR1 is SGHNT, CDR2 YENEEA. The CDR3 runs 12 residues. The CDR3 region is CASSHSGGIQYF. In nucleotides, the CDR3 is TGTGCCAGCAGCCACAGCGGGGGCATTCAGTACTTC.

A remark on this clonotype: Compared with germline, one end of the junction differs, possibly owing to a read error. This rearrangement joins TRBV7-3 to TRBJ2-3, with no clear D. The CDR3 consists of 12 residues. CDR1 is SGHTA, CDR2 FQGTGA, per germline. CDR3 nucleotides: TGTACCAGCAGCGAACGCACATATACGCAGTATTTT. It encodes CTSSERTYTQYF.

This clonotype was detected many times. The genes are TRBV19 and TRBJ1-2; TRBD1 is a possible D gene (5 bases). CDR1 and CDR2 (germline): LNHDA, SQIVND (reference sequence). This CDR3 comprises 14 residues. V was cut by 10 bases and J by 6 bases, with 21 bases left in between. Here the CDR3 reads CATQLGGTTNGYTF. The CDR3 DNA is TGTGCCACCCAGCTGGGGGGGACGACTAATGGCTACACCTTC.

This clonotype was counted ten times or more. This chain joins TRBV2 and TRBJ2-1; 16 positions agree with TRBD2. CDR1 is SNHLY, CDR2 FYNNEI, per germline. The CDR3 totals 18 residues. V was pared by 6 bases and J by 1 base, with 6 bases of the junction left unmatched. CDR3 sequence: CASRAPGLAGGSYNEQFF. The DNA for the CDR3 is TGTGCCAGCAGGGCTCCGGGACTAGCGGGGGGGTCCTACAATGAGCAGTTCTTC.

This clonotype was observed at least ten times. The CDR3 nucleotides read TGTGCCAGCAGCCCCCATCTCCCGGGACCGAACACTGAAGCTTTCTTT. This codes for CASSPHLPGPNTEAFF. This chain connects TRBV7-9 to TRBJ1-1; TRBD1 is a possible D gene (5 bases). Trimming pared 5 bases from V and 1 base from J, leaving 17 bases between. This CDR3 region has 16 residues. Germline V gene data show CDR1 as SEHNR and CDR2 as FQNEAQ (reference sequence).

At least ten counts were recorded for this clonotype. V gene TRBV28 combines with J gene TRBJ2-5; tentatively, D is TRBD1 or TRBD2 (5 bases each). V lost 2 bases and J lost 9, with 19 bases in between. There are 15 residues in the CDR3. The germline V gene encodes CDR1 MDHEN and CDR2 SYDVKM. CDR3 in DNA: TGTGCCAGCAGTTTAAGTGGGGGAGCCCTTTTGGCCCAGTACTTC. It encodes CASSLSGGALLAQYF.

This clonotype has only a few counts. The CDR3 loop is CASSLSQGSWYF. The CDR3 bases are TGCGCCAGCAGCTTGAGTCAGGGATCTTGGTATTTT. The rearrangement joins TRBV5-1 to TRBJ2-3, with a weak D call TRBD1 (5 bases). This CDR3 region has 12 residues. The V end was cut by 1 base, the J end by 14 bases, with 14 bases between. In germline, CDR1 is SGHRS, CDR2 YFSETQ.

A note on this clonotype: A read error may produce the germline difference seen at one junction end. This chain uses TRBV7-2 with TRBJ1-3, with D possibly being TRBD1 (6 bases). The CDR3 is made up of 15 amino acids. Per germline, CDR1 SGHTA and CDR2 FQGNSA. The CDR3 loop reads CASSIARGWVGTIYF. CDR3 bases: TGTGCCAGCAGCATAGCCAGGGGCTGGGTAGGCACCATATATTTT.

The chain has TRBV7-9 and TRBJ2-5, with a tentative D call TRBD1 (5 bases). Trimming stripped 1 base from V and 2 bases from J, with 8 bases between. This CDR3 is built from 14 residues. CDR1 SEHNR and CDR2 FQNEAQ come from the germline V gene (reference sequence). The CDR3 is CASSLVPGQETQYF. CDR3 in DNA: TGTGCCAGCAGCTTAGTTCCAGGGCAAGAGACCCAGTACTTC.

This chain joins TRBV7-2 and TRBJ2-2; a weak D match, TRBD1 (7 bases). This CDR3 contains 15 residues. Per the germline V gene, CDR1 is SGHTA and CDR2 is FQGNSA. V dropped 2 bases and J dropped 6 bases, with 13 bases sitting between them. For the CDR3, the DNA is TGTGCCAGCAGCTTAACCAGGGGGGTTGCCGGGGAGCTGTTTTTT. Protein: CASSLTRGVAGELFF.

In its sample, this clonotype was seen many times. The chain uses TRBV5-1 and TRBJ2-7; 9 bases fit TRBD1. This CDR3 spans 15 amino acids. The ends lost 0 bases at V and 3 bases at J; junction bases unmatched: 4. Germline V gene lookup returns CDR1 SGHRS and CDR2 YFSETQ. Written as DNA, the CDR3 is TGCGCCAGCAGCTTGGGGGACAGGGACTACTACGAGCAGTACTTC. Translating gives CASSLGDRDYYEQYF.

This rearrangement joins TRBV24-1 to TRBJ2-2, with D maybe TRBD1 (6 bases). The CDR3 contains 17 residues. Per the germline V gene, CDR1 is KGHDR and CDR2 is SFDVKD. V lost 4 bases and J lost 6, with 20 bases in between. Written as DNA, the CDR3 is TGTGCCACCAGTGACCTGATACAGGGTTTCGGACCCGGGGAGCTGTTTTTT. Translated, it gives CATSDLIQGFGPGELFF.

This clonotype was found a few times. The V call is TRBV30, the J call TRBJ1-4; D might be TRBD1 (6 bases). The germline V gene encodes CDR1 GTSNPN and CDR2 SVGIG (reference sequence). This CDR3 is 14 amino acids long. The germline V and J ends were trimmed by 3 bases and 2 bases, with 10 bases remaining between them. CDR3: CAWSWGGTNEKLFF. The CDR3 region has the DNA TGTGCCTGGAGCTGGGGGGGCACTAATGAAAAACTGTTTTTT.